The 8 T cell receptor beta chains below all came from one sample that was sequenced in a study of cytomegalovirus exposure and HLA in healthy donors. The PCR had 60 Vbeta and 13 Jbeta primers. Profiling relied on immunoSEQ multiplex PCR, and the TCRdb table lists in-frame clones only, not all of them. This table has over 100,000 clones, about 82% appearing once. The material sequenced was PBMCs. The receptors come from a man aged 25-45 years in good health and CMV-seronegative.

The genes are TRBV5-1 and TRBJ2-7; possibly TRBD2 for D (6 bases). The CDR3 totals 15 residues. V was clipped by 0 bases and J by 4 bases, with 14 bases between them. Germline V gene sequence: CDR1 SGHRS, CDR2 YFSETQ. CDR3 loop: CASSLEVSGAYEQYF. The DNA of the CDR3 is TGCGCCAGCAGCTTGGAGGTTAGCGGAGCATACGAGCAGTACTTC.

Concerning this clone: Other DNA sequences in this specimen translate into the identical CDR3. The rearrangement links TRBV29-1 to TRBJ1-4; TRBD1 matches 8 bases. CDR3 size: 11 residues. The V gene's germline CDR1 is SQVTM and CDR2 ANQGSEA. V lost 6 bases to trimming and J lost 8 bases; unmatched junction nucleotides: 2. CDR3 sequence: CSVGTGEKLFF. DNA for the CDR3: TGCAGCGTAGGGACAGGAGAAAAACTGTTTTTT. The variable domain in full, with the rest retrieved from reference TRBV29-1 and TRBJ1-4, is SAVISQKPSRDICQRGTSLTIQCQVDSQVTMMFWYRQQPGQSLTLIATANQGSEATYESGFVIDKFPISRPNLTFSTLTVSNMSPEDSSIYLCSVGTGEKLFFGSGTQLSVL.

The chain recombines TRBV28 with TRBJ2-5, with 11 bases lining up with TRBD2. Germline values: CDR1 MDHEN, CDR2 SYDVKM. With V trimmed by 3 bases and J by 2 bases, 2 bases remained unmatched. The CDR3 runs 15 residues. The CDR3: CASSFLAGGQETQYF. Here the CDR3 DNA reads TGTGCCAGCAGTTTCCTAGCGGGGGGACAAGAGACCCAGTACTTC.

The V call is TRBV28, the J call TRBJ2-7; D unresolved. The CDR3 loop spans 15 amino acids. V gave up 5 bases and J gave up 2 bases, with 16 bases separating them. Germline CDR1 MDHEN, CDR2 SYDVKM. CDR3 sequence (DNA): TGTGCCAGCAGTAGTACAGCACCCCGACCCTACGAGCAGTACTTC. It codes for CASSSTAPRPYEQYF.

This chain joins TRBV11-2 and TRBJ1-2; no definite D call. CDR1 and CDR2 from the germline V gene are SGHAT and FQNNGV. This CDR3 region has 13 residues. Trimming cost V 0 bases and J 7 bases, with 9 bases left between them. The CDR3 loop is CASSLDHRSGYTF. For the CDR3, the DNA is TGTGCCAGCAGCTTAGACCACCGGTCTGGCTACACCTTC.

The gene calls are TRBV9 and TRBJ1-2; D may be TRBD1 (6 bases). This CDR3 region has 14 residues. Trimming removed 0 bases from V and 4 bases from J, with 10 bases in between. The germline gives CDR1 SGDLS, CDR2 YYNGEE. The CDR3 sequence: CASSVEDRAYGYTF. The CDR3 DNA is TGTGCCAGCAGCGTAGAGGACAGAGCCTATGGCTACACCTTC.

This clone appeared a few times. The J gene is TRBJ1-2, the V gene TRBV7-8; D is perhaps TRBD1 (6 bases). From germline, CDR1 is SGHVS and CDR2 FQNEAQ. Trimming cost V 6 bases and J 3 bases, with 11 bases left between them. This CDR3 has 13 amino acids. CDR3 sequence reads: CASSRTAYYGYTF. The CDR3 DNA sequence: TGTGCCAGCAGTCGGACAGCTTACTATGGCTACACCTTC.

This clone is labeled as medium-sized. This rearrangement joins TRBV28 to TRBJ1-5, with D maybe TRBD1 (6 bases). The V and J ends lost 5 bases and 2 bases respectively, with 10 bases between them. The CDR3 is 14 residues long. Germline V lookup: CDR1 MDHEN, CDR2 SYDVKM. The CDR3 here is CASSPRQGNQPQHF. The CDR3 nucleotides read TGTGCCAGCAGTCCCCGACAGGGCAATCAGCCCCAGCATTTT.